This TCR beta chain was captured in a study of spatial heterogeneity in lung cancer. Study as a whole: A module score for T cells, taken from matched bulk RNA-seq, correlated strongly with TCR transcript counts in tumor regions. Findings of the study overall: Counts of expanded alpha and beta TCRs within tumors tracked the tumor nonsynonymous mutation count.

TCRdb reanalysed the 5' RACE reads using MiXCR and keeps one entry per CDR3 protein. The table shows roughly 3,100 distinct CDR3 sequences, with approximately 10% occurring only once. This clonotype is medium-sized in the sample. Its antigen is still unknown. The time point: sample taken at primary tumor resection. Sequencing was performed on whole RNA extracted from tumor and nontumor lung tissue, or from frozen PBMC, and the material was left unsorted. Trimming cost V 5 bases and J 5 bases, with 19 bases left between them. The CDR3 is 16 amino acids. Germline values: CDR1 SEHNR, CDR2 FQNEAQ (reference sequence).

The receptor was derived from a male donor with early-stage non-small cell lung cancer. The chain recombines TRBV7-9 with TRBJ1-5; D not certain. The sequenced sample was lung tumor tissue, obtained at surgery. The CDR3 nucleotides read TGTGCCAGCAGCCCTCGAGGCGGGGATGGGGATCAGCCCCAGCATTTT. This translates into CASSPRGGDGDQPQHF.